The entry below gives a single TCR beta chain sequence along with its context. Its antigen is undetermined. TCRdb itself ran the 5' RACE reads through MiXCR, one entry per CDR3 protein. The table has hundreds of thousands of distinct CDR3 sequences, about 9.9% seen once. The CDR3 has 13 residues. CDR1 and CDR2 (germline): SGDLS, YYNGEE. Trimming cost V 4 bases and J 5 bases, with 12 bases left between them. The data stem from a study of T cells after yellow fever vaccination. Study-level information: Preparing low-cell-number fractions relied on SMART-Seq v4 Ultra Low Input.

The study, taken as a whole, reports: Abundant contaminating clonotypes from the bulk population could appear in FACS-sorted repertoires.

This rearrangement joins TRBV9 to TRBJ2-5; perhaps TRBD2 as D (6 bases). Sample: PBMCs, taken on the day of the first yellow fever vaccination. The source is a man younger than 35 who received the YFV17D yellow fever vaccine. The CDR3 sequence: CASSSLRGETQYF. CDR3 DNA sequence: TGTGCCAGCAGCTCCCTCCGGGGGGAGACCCAGTACTTC. Full variable domain (remainder filled in from reference TRBV9 and TRBJ2-5): DSGVTQTPKHLITATGQRVTLRCSPRSGDLSVYWYQQSLDQGLQFLIQYYNGEERAKGNILERFSAQQFPDLHSELNLSSLELGDSALYFCASSSLRGETQYFGPGTRLLVL.